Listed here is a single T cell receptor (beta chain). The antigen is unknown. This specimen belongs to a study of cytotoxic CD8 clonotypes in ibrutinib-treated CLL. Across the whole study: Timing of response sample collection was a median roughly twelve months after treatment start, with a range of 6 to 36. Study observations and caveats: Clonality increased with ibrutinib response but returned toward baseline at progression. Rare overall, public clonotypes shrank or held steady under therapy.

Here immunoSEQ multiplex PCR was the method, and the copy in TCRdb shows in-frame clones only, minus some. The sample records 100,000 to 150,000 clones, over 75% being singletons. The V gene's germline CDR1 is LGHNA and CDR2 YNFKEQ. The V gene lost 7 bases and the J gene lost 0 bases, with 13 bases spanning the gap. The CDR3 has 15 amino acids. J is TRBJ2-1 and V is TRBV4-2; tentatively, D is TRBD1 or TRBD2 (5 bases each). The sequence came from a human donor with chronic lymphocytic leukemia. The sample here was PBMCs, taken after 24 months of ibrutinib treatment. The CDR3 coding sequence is TGTGCCAGCAAGGCCGAGGGGAGCTCCTACAATGAGCAGTTCTTC. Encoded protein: CASKAEGSSYNEQFF.